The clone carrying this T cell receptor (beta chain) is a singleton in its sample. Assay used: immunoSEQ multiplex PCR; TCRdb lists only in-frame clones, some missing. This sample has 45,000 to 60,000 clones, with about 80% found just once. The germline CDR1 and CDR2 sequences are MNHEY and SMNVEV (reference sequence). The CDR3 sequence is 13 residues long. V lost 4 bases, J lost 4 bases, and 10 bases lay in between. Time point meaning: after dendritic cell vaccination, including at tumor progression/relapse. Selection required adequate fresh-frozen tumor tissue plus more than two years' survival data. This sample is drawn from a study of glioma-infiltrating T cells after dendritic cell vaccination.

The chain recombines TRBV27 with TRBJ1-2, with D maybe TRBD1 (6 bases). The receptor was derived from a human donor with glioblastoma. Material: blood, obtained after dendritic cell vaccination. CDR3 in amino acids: CASSSDRFYGYTF. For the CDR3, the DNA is TGTGCCAGCAGTTCCGACAGGTTCTATGGCTACACCTTC.